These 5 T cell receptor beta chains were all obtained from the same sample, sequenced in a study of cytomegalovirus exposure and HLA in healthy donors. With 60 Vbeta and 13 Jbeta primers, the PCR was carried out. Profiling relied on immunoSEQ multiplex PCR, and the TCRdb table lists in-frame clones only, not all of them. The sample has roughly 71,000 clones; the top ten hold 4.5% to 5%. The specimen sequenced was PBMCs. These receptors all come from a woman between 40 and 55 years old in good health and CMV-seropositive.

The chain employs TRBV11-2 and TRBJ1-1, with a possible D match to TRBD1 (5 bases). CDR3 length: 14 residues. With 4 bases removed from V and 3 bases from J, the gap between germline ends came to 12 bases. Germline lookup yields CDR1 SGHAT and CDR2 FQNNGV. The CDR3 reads CASSSPGGDTEAFF. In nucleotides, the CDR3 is TGTGCCAGCAGCTCACCGGGGGGGGACACTGAAGCTTTCTTT.

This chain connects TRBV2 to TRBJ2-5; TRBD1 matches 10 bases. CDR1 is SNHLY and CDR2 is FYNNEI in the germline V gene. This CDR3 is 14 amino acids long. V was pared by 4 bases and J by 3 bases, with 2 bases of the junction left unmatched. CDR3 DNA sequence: TGTGCCAGCAGTGGCGGACAGGGGGAAGAGACCCAGTACTTC. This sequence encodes CASSGGQGEETQYF.

The CDR3 DNA is TGTGCCAGCAGCTCCGGGGGGGGTGGGGAGACGCAGTATTTT. This codes for CASSSGGGGETQYF. The chain carries TRBV7-9 and TRBJ2-3; 8 bases line up with TRBD2. CDR1 SEHNR and CDR2 FQNEAQ come from the germline V gene (reference sequence). The CDR3 totals 14 residues. The ends lost 4 bases at V and 9 bases at J; junction bases unmatched: 9. Looking up the rest from reference TRBV7-9 and TRBJ2-3 gives the full variable domain: DTGVSQNPRHKITKRGQNVTFRCDPISEHNRLYWYRQTLGQGPEFLTYFQNEAQLEKSRLLSDRFSAERPKGSFSTLEIQRTEQGDSAMYLCASSSGGGGETQYFGPGTRLTVL.

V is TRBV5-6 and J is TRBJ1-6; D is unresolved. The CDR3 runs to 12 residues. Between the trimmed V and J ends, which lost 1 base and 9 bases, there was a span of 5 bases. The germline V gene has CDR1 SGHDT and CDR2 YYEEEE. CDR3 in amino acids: CASSLPGSPLHF. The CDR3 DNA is TGTGCCAGCAGCTTGCCGGGTTCACCCCTCCACTTT. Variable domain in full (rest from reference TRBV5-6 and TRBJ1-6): DAGVTQSPTHLIKTRGQQVTLRCSPKSGHDTVSWYQQALGQGPQFIFQYYEEEERQRGNFPDRFSGHQFPNYSSELNVNALLLGDSALYLCASSLPGSPLHFGNGTRLTVT.

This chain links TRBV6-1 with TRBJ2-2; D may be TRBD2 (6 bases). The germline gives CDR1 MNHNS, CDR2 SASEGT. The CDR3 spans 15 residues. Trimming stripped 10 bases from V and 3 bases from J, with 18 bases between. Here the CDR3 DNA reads TGTGCCACCTCCTCGGGACTCTTCGACACCGGGGAGCTGTTTTTT. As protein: CATSSGLFDTGELFF.